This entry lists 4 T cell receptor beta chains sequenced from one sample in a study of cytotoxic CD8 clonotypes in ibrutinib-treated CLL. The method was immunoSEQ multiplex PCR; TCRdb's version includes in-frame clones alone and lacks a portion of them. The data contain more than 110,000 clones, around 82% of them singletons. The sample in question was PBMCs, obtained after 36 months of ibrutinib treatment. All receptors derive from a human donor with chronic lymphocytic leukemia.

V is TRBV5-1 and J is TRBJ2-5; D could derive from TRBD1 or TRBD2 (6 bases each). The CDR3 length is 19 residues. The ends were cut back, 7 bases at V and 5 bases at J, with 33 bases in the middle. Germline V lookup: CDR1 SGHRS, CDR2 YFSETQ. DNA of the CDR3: TGCGCCAGCCAGCTTGGGACCAAAGTATCGTGGGGGGCTGGTGAGACCCAGTACTTC. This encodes CASQLGTKVSWGAGETQYF.

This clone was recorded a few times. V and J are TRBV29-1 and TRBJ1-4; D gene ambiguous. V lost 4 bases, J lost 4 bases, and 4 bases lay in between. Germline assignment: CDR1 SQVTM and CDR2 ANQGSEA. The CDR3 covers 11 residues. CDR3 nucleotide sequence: TGCAGCGTTGGGATTAATGAAAAACTGTTTTTT. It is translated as CSVGINEKLFF.

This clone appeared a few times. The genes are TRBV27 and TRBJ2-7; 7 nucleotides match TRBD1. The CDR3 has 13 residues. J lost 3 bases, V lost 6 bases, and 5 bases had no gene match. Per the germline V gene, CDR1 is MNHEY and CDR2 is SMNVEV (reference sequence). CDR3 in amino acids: CASSPGTVYEQYF. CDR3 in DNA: TGTGCCAGCAGCCCCGGGACAGTCTACGAGCAGTACTTC.

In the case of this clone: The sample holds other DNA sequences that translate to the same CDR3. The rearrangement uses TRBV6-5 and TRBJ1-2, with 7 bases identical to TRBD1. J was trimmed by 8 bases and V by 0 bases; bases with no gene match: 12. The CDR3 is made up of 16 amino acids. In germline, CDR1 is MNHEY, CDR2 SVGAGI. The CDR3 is CASSYSTQTDRAGYTF. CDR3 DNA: TGTGCCAGCAGTTACTCGACCCAAACCGACAGGGCAGGCTACACCTTC.